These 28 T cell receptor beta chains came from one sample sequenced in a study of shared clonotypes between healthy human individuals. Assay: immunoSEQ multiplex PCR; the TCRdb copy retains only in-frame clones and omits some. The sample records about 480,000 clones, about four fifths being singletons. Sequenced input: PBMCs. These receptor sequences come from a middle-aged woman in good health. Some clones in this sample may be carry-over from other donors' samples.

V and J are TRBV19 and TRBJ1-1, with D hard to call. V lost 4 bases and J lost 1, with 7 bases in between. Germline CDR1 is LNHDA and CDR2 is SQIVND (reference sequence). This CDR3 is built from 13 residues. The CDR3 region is CASSTTENTEAFF. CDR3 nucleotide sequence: TGTGCCAGTAGTACTACAGAGAACACTGAAGCTTTCTTT.

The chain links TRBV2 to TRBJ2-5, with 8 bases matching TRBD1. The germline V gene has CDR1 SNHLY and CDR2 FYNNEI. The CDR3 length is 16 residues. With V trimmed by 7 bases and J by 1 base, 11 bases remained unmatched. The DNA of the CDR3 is TGTGCCAGCAAAACCTCCGGGACAGGCTTCCAAGAGACCCAGTACTTC. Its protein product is CASKTSGTGFQETQYF.

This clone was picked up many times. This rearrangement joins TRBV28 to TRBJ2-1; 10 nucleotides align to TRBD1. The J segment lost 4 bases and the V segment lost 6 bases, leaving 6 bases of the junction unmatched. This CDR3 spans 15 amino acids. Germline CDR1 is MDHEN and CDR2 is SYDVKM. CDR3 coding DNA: TGTGCCAGCAGAGTACCGGGACAGGGGTACAATGAGCAGTTCTTC. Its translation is CASRVPGQGYNEQFF.

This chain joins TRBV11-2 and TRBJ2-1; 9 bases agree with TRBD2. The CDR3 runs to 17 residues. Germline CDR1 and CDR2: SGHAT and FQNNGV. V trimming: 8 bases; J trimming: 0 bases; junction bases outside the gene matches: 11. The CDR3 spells CASARGRGRASYNEQFF. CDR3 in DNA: TGTGCCAGCGCTAGGGGTCGCGGGAGGGCCTCCTACAATGAGCAGTTCTTC.

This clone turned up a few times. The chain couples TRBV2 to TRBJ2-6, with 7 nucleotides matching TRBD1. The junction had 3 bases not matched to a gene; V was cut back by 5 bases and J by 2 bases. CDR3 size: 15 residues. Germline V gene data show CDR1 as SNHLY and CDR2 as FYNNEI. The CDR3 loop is CASSSGGTGANVLTF. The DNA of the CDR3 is TGTGCCAGCAGTTCAGGGGGTACTGGGGCCAACGTCCTGACTTTC.

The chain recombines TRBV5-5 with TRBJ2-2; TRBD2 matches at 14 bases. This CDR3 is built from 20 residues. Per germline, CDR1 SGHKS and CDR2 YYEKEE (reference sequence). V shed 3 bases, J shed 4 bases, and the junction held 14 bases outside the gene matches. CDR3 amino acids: CASSSGTSGGIGASTGELFF. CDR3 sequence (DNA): TGTGCCAGCAGCTCCGGGACTAGCGGGGGAATTGGGGCGAGCACCGGGGAGCTGTTTTTT.

For the CDR3, the DNA is TGTGCCAGCAGCTTACTGGGCTGGAGACAAACAGATACGCAGTATTTT. Its protein is CASSLLGWRQTDTQYF. The chain employs TRBV7-2 and TRBJ2-3; the D is unclear. Germline V gives CDR1 SGHTA, CDR2 FQGNSA. The V end lost 2 bases, the J end lost 3 bases, and 15 bases lay between the germline ends. CDR3 length equals 16 residues.

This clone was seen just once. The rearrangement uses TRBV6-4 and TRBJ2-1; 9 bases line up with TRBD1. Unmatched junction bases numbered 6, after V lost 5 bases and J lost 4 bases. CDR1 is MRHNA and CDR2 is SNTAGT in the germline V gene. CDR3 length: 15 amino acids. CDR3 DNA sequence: TGTGCCAGCAGTCCCACAGGGGGCGGTTACAATGAGCAGTTCTTC. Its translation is CASSPTGGGYNEQFF.

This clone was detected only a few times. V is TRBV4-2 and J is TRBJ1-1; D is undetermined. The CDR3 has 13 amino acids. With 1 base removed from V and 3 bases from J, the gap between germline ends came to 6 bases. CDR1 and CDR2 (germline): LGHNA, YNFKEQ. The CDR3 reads CASSQGTYTEAFF. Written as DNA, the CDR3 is TGTGCCAGCAGCCAAGGGACCTACACTGAAGCTTTCTTT.

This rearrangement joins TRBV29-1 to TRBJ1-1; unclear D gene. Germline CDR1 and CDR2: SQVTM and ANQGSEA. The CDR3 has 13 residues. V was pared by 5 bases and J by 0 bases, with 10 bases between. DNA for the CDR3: TGCAGCGTTTACCTGGTATTGAACACTGAAGCTTTCTTT. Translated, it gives CSVYLVLNTEAFF. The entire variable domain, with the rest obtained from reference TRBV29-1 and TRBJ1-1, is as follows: SAVISQKPSRDICQRGTSLTIQCQVDSQVTMMFWYRQQPGQSLTLIATANQGSEATYESGFVIDKFPISRPNLTFSTLTVSNMSPEDSSIYLCSVYLVLNTEAFFGQGTRLTVV.

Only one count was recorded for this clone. The CDR3 reads CASSLGGTGELFF. CDR3 nucleotides: TGTGCCAGCAGCTTAGGTGGCACCGGGGAGCTGTTTTTT. The V gene is TRBV11-1, the J gene TRBJ2-2; D is undetermined. Deletions cut 1 base from V and 4 bases from J, with 4 bases between. Germline V lookup: CDR1 SGHAT, CDR2 FQDESV (reference sequence). CDR3 length: 13 residues.

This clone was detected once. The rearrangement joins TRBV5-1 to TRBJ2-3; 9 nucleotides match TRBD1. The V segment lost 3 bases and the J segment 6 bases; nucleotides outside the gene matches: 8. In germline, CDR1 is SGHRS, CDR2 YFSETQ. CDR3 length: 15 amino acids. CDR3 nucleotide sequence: TGCGCCAGCAGCTCGGCGACAGGGGGTTCCGATACGCAGTATTTT. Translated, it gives CASSSATGGSDTQYF. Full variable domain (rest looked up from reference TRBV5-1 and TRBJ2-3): KAGVTQTPRYLIKTRGQQVTLSCSPISGHRSVSWYQQTPGQGLQFLFEYFSETQRNKGNFPGRFSGRQFSNSRSEMNVSTLELGDSALYLCASSSATGGSDTQYFGPGTRLTVL.

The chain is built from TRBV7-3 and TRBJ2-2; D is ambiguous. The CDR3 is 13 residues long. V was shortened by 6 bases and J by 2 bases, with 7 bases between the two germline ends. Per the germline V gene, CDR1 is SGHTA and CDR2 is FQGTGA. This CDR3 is CASSIANTGELFF. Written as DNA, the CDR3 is TGTGCCAGCAGTATAGCCAACACCGGGGAGCTGTTTTTT.

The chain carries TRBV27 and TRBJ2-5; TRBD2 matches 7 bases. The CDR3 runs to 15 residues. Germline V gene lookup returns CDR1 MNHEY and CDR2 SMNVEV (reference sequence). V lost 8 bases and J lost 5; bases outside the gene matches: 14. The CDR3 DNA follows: TGTGCCAGCTCAGTTTCTCAGGGTAGCGGGGAGACCCAGTACTTC. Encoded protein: CASSVSQGSGETQYF.

CDR3 residues: CASRLSGSTEAFF. Here the CDR3 DNA reads TGTGCCAGCAGGTTGTCGGGTAGCACTGAAGCTTTCTTT. V usage is TRBV27 and J usage is TRBJ1-1; the D is unclear. Trimming stripped 6 bases from V and 4 bases from J, with 12 bases between. CDR1 is MNHEY, CDR2 SMNVEV, per germline (reference sequence). The length of the CDR3 is 13 residues.

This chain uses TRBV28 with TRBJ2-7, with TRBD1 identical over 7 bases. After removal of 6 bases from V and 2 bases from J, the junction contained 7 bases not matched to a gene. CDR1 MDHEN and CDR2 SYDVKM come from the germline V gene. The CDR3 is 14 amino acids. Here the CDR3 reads CASRSGQSAYEQYF. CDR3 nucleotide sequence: TGTGCCAGCAGATCGGGACAGAGTGCCTACGAGCAGTACTTC.

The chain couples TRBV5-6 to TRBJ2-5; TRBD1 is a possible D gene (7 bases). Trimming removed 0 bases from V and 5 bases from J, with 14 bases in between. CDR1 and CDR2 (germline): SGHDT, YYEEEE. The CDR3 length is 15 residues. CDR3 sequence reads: CASSLGQGGWETQYF. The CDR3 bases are TGTGCCAGCAGCTTGGGGCAGGGGGGTTGGGAGACCCAGTACTTC.

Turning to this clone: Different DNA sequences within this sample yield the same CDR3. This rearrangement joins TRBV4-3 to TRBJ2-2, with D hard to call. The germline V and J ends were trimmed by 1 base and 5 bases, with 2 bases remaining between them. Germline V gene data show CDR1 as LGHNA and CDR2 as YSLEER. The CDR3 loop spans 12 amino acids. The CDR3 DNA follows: TGCGCCAGCAGCCAAGGGACCGGGGAGCTGTTTTTT. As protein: CASSQGTGELFF.

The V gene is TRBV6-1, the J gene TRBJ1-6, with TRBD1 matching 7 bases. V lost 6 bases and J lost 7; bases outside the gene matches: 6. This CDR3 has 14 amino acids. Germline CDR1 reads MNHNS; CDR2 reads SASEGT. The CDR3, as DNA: TGTGCCAGCAGCGCGCGGGACAGAAATTCACCCCTCCACTTT. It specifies CASSARDRNSPLHF.

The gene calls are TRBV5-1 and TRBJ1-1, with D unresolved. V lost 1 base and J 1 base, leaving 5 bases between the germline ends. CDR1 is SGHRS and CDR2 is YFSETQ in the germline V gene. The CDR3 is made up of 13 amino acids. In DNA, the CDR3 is TGCGCCAGCAGCTTGTGGGGGAACACTGAAGCTTTCTTT. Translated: CASSLWGNTEAFF.

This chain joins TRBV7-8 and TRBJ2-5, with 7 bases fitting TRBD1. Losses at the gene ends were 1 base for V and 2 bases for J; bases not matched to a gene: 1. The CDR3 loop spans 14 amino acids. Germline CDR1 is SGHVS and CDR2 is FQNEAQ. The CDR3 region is CASSLGGQQETQYF. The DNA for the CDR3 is TGTGCCAGCAGCTTAGGGGGACAGCAAGAGACCCAGTACTTC.

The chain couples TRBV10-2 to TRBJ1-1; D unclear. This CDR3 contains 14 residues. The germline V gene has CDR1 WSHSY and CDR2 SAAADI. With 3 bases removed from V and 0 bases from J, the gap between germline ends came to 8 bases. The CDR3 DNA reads TGCGCCAGCAGTGAATTGGGGATGAACACTGAAGCTTTCTTT. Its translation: CASSELGMNTEAFF.

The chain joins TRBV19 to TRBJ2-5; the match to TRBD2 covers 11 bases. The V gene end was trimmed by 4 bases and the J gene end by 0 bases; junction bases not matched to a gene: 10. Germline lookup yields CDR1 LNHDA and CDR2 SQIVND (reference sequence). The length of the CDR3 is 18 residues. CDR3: CASSKNPGLAANQETQYF. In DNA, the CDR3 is TGTGCCAGTAGTAAGAACCCGGGACTAGCGGCGAACCAAGAGACCCAGTACTTC.

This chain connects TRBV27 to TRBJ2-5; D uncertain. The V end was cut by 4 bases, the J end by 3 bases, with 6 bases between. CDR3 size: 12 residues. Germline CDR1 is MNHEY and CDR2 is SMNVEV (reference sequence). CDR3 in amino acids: CASSSNEETQYF. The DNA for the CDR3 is TGTGCCAGCAGTTCCAACGAAGAGACCCAGTACTTC.

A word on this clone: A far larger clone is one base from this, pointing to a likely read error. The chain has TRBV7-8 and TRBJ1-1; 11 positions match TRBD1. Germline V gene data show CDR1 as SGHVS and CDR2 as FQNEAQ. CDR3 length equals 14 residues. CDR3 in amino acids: CASSLGTGGTEASF. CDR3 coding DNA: TGTGCCAGCAGCTTAGGGACAGGGGGCACTGAAGCTTCCTTT.

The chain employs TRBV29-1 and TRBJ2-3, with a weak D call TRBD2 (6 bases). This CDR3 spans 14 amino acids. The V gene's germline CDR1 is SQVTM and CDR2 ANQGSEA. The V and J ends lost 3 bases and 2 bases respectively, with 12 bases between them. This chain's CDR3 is CSVEELANTDTQYF. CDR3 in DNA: TGCAGCGTTGAGGAACTAGCCAACACAGATACGCAGTATTTT.

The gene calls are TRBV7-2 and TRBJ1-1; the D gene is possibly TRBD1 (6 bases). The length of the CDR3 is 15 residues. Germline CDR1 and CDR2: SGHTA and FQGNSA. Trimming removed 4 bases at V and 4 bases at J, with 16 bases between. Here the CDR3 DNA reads TGTGCCAGCAGCTCACAGGGTTACCCGAGCACTGAAGCTTTCTTT. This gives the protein CASSSQGYPSTEAFF.

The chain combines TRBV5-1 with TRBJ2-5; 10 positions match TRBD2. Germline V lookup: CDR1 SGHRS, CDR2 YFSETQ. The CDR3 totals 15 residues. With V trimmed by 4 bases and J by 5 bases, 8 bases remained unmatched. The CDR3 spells CASSSASGSYETQYF. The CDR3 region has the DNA TGCGCCAGCAGCAGTGCTAGCGGGAGTTATGAGACCCAGTACTTC. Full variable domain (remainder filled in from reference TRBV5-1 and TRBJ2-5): KAGVTQTPRYLIKTRGQQVTLSCSPISGHRSVSWYQQTPGQGLQFLFEYFSETQRNKGNFPGRFSGRQFSNSRSEMNVSTLELGDSALYLCASSSASGSYETQYFGPGTRLLVL.